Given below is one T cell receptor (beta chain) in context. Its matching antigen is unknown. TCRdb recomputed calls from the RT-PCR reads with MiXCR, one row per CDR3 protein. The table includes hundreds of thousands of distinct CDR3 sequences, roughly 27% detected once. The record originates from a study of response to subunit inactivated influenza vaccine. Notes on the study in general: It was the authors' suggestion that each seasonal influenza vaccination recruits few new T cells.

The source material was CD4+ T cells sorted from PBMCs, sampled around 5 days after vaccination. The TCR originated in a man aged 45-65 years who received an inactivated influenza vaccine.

This chain's CDR3 is CASSESSGAGTDTQYF. The CDR3 region has the DNA TGCGCCAGCAGCGAAAGTAGCGGGGCAGGGACAGATACGCAGTATTTT. This chain uses TRBV5-1 with TRBJ2-3; the match to TRBD2 covers 8 bases. The CDR3 is 16 residues long. Germline V gives CDR1 SGHRS, CDR2 YFSETQ. J was trimmed by 3 bases and V by 4 bases; bases with no gene match: 10.